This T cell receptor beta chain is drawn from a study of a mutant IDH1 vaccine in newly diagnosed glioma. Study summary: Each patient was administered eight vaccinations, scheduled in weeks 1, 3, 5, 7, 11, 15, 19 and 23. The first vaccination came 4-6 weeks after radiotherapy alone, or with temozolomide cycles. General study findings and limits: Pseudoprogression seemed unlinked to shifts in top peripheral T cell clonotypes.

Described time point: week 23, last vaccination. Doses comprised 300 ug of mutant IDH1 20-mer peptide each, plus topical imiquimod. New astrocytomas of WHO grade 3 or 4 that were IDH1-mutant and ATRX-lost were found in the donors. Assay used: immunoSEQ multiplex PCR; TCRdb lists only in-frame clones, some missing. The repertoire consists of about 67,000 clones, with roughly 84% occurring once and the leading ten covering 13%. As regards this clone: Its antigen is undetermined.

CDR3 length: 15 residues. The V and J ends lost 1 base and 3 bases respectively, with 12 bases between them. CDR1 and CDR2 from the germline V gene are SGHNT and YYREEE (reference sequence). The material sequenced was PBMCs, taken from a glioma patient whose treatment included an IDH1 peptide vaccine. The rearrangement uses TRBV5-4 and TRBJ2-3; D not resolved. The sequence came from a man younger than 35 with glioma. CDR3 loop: CASSLMEPRTDTQYF. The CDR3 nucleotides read TGTGCCAGCAGCTTGATGGAACCCCGGACAGATACGCAGTATTTT.